This T cell receptor (beta chain) was sequenced in a study of blood T cell repertoires in COVID-19. Source study methods: Amplification of reference gene primers provided the estimated nucleated cell counts. Produced via immunoSEQ multiplex PCR; TCRdb's table is partial and in-frame only. That table is the source of V, J and clone size, and D and trimming were worked out from the DNA. This table has 210,000 or so clones, roughly 88% appearing once. Trimming left V 6 bases short and J 5 bases short, with 11 bases between. Per the germline V gene, CDR1 is MDHEN and CDR2 is SYDVKM. The CDR3 contains 13 residues. Participants were aged roughly 18 to 90 years, lived in 20 to 25 US areas, and enrolled virtually. Cohort assignment relied on participant-reported clinical history. A COVID-19 case was met by exposed participants within 2 weeks before study entry.

Sequencing was done on a sample of PBMCs or T cells enriched from blood (not recorded which). The genes are TRBV28 and TRBJ1-5, with a weak D call TRBD1 (5 bases). This receptor was taken from a woman in her twenties or thirties who had been exposed to COVID-19. This chain's CDR3 is CASSTTEYQPQHF. The CDR3, as DNA: TGTGCCAGCAGCACGACAGAGTATCAGCCCCAGCATTTT.